Following are 11 T cell receptor beta chains from one sample sequenced in a study of chemoradiotherapy in HPV16-positive cancers. Sequenced by immunoSEQ multiplex PCR; TCRdb stores in-frame clones only, minus some. Here the sample spans roughly 14,000 clones, roughly 80% being singletons. This material was collected from a patient who underwent chemoradiotherapy. The receptors come from a human donor with HPV-associated anogenital cancer.

The V and J genes are TRBV18 and TRBJ1-3, with a weak D call TRBD1 (6 bases). Trimming left V 3 bases short and J 3 bases short, with 18 bases between. CDR1 and CDR2 (germline): KGHSH, LQKENI. This CDR3 region has 17 residues. CDR3 in DNA: TGTGCCAGCTCACCGGTTACAGGGATATCTCGTGGAAACACCATATATTTT. Translating gives CASSPVTGISRGNTIYF.

The chain combines TRBV6-1 with TRBJ1-1; D is uncertain. The ends were cut back, 8 bases at V and 0 bases at J, with 10 bases in the middle. The V gene's germline CDR1 is MNHNS and CDR2 SASEGT. The CDR3 spans 13 residues. CDR3 in amino acids: CASEVVMNTEAFF. The CDR3 DNA reads TGTGCCAGCGAGGTGGTCATGAACACTGAAGCTTTCTTT.

This clone has a single count. J is TRBJ2-3 and V is TRBV6-4, with 9 bases aligning to TRBD2. This CDR3 is 15 amino acids long. The germline V gene has CDR1 MRHNA and CDR2 SNTAGT. The V gene end was trimmed by 3 bases and the J gene end by 2 bases; junction bases not matched to a gene: 3. CDR3 in DNA: TGTGCCAGCAGTGAGGGGACTAGCCCCACAGATACGCAGTATTTT. This translates into CASSEGTSPTDTQYF.

The CDR3 here is CASSQGASSGNTIYF. CDR3 in DNA: TGTGCCAGCAGCCAAGGCGCTAGCTCTGGAAACACCATATATTTT. The genes are TRBV16 and TRBJ1-3; D is unresolved. Trimming removed 2 bases from V and 0 bases from J, with 8 bases in between. This CDR3 has 15 amino acids. Per germline, CDR1 KGHSY and CDR2 FQNENV.

The V gene is TRBV5-1, the J gene TRBJ2-1, with TRBD1 matching 12 bases. Losses at the gene ends were 0 bases for V and 8 bases for J; bases not matched to a gene: 3. Per germline, CDR1 SGHRS and CDR2 YFSETQ. The CDR3 length is 15 residues. The CDR3 sequence: CASSLEGQGAHEQFF. DNA for the CDR3: TGCGCCAGCAGCTTGGAGGGACAGGGGGCTCATGAGCAGTTCTTC.

The chain joins TRBV5-5 to TRBJ2-1, with D hard to call. The V end lost 0 bases, the J end lost 7 bases, and 8 bases lay between the germline ends. This CDR3 comprises 13 residues. Per germline, CDR1 SGHKS and CDR2 YYEKEE (reference sequence). The CDR3 DNA reads as TGTGCCAGCAGCTTGGGGGGATTTAATGAGCAGTTCTTC. Protein product: CASSLGGFNEQFF.

V usage is TRBV4-2 and J usage is TRBJ2-1; D possibly corresponds to TRBD1 (5 bases). This CDR3 comprises 15 residues. Looked up from germline, CDR1 is LGHNA and CDR2 is YNFKEQ. The V gene lost 4 bases and the J gene lost 1 base, with 11 bases spanning the gap. The CDR3 here is CASSLSRGSYNEQFF. The CDR3 nucleotides read TGTGCCAGCAGCCTCAGTAGGGGTTCCTACAATGAGCAGTTCTTC.

This sequence joins TRBV11-2 and TRBJ1-5; unclear D gene. V gave up 10 bases and J gave up 3 bases, with 19 bases separating them. The length of the CDR3 is 15 residues. Germline values: CDR1 SGHAT, CDR2 FQNNGV. DNA for the CDR3: TGTGCCACTCCGAGGGAAACTCCCTCCAATCAGCCCCAGCATTTT. This sequence encodes CATPRETPSNQPQHF.

The table lists this clone with a few counts. The V gene is TRBV10-1, the J gene TRBJ2-7; 8 bases fit TRBD2. This CDR3 is built from 13 residues. Trimming cost V 9 bases and J 3 bases; bases outside gene matches: 7. Germline values: CDR1 WNHNN, CDR2 SYGVQD (reference sequence). This CDR3 is CARPDSGVYEQYF. The CDR3 DNA reads as TGCGCCAGGCCGGATAGCGGGGTCTACGAGCAGTACTTC.

This clone appeared once. V gene TRBV5-1 combines with J gene TRBJ2-7; D is perhaps TRBD2 (7 bases). The V end lost 2 bases, the J end lost 1 base, and 13 bases lay between the germline ends. CDR1 and CDR2 from the germline V gene are SGHRS and YFSETQ. This CDR3 is 15 amino acids long. In DNA, the CDR3 is TGCGCCAGCAGCTTAGGGGGGGCACCTTCCTACGAGCAGTACTTC. Protein product: CASSLGGAPSYEQYF.

The chain is built from TRBV29-1 and TRBJ2-1; 7 bases match TRBD2. V lost 2 bases, J lost 0 bases, and 4 bases stayed unmatched. The germline V gene encodes CDR1 SQVTM and CDR2 ANQGSEA. This CDR3 spans 15 amino acids. CDR3 sequence (DNA): TGCAGCGTTGAACATGGGGGGGTCTCCTACAATGAGCAGTTCTTC. This codes for CSVEHGGVSYNEQFF.